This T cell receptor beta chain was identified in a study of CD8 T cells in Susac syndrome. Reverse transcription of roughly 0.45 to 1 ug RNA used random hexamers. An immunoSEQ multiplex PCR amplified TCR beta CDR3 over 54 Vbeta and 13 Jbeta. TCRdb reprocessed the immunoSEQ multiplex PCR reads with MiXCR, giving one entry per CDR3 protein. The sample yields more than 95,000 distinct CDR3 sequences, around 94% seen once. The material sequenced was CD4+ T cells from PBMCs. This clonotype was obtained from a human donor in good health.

The CDR3 spells CASRPPGFINEQYF. Here the CDR3 DNA reads TGTGCCAGCAGGCCGCCGGGGTTCATTAACGAGCAGTACTTC. The chain links TRBV12-3 or TRBV12-4 to TRBJ2-7, with D possibly TRBD2 on 5 matching bases. Trimming took off 6 bases at V and 5 bases at J, with 17 bases between the two ends. The CDR3 totals 14 residues.